These 3 T cell receptor beta chains were sequenced from one sample in a study of regulatory T cells in long-lasting Graves disease. Arm-PCR of CDR3 regions and iRepertoire HTBI primers were the basis on which TCR beta libraries were built. Each CDR3 protein is one row after TCRdb ran MiXCR on the multiplex PCR reads. This table has about 540,000 distinct CDR3 sequences, 13% appearing once. Sample time point: newly diagnosed GD, antithyroid drugs for less than 3 months. PBMC RNA served as the TCR library source. This sample was shared with a second study, whose subject was T cells in Graves' hyperthyroidism and ophthalmopathy.

The source material was peripheral blood mononuclear cells (PBMCs), sampled at new diagnosis, from a patient treated with antithyroid drugs. The receptor source for this set is a man aged 25 to 40 with Graves disease.

This clonotype has just a few counts. The J gene is TRBJ2-5, the V gene TRBV13; possible D gene TRBD1, 5 bases. This CDR3 region has 14 residues. Germline V gene sequence: CDR1 PRHDT, CDR2 FYEKMQ (reference sequence). V was pared by 5 bases and J by 3 bases, with 13 bases between. DNA of the CDR3: TGTGCCAGCAGCCCCCCGACAGTGAAAGAGACCCAGTACTTC. Residues: CASSPPTVKETQYF. The variable domain in full, with the rest retrieved from reference TRBV13 and TRBJ2-5, is AAGVIQSPRHLIKEKRETATLKCYPIPRHDTVYWYQQGPGQDPQFLISFYEKMQSDKGSIPDRFSAQQFSDYHSELNMSSLELGDSALYFCASSPPTVKETQYFGPGTRLLVL.

This clonotype was found many times. This sequence joins TRBV28 and TRBJ2-1; 10 bases are a match to TRBD2. Germline lookup yields CDR1 MDHEN and CDR2 SYDVKM. V dropped 5 bases and J dropped 8; count of bases not matched to a gene: 9. The CDR3 sequence is 15 residues long. The CDR3 DNA reads as TGTGCCAGCAGTCCTAGCGGGAGTGGGCAGCATGAGCAGTTCTTC. Translation gives CASSPSGSGQHEQFF.

The gene calls are TRBV6-1 and TRBJ1-4; D ambiguous. The V end lost 6 bases, the J end lost 0 bases, and 2 bases lay between the germline ends. CDR1 and CDR2 from the germline V gene are MNHNS and SASEGT. The CDR3 is 12 amino acids. This chain's CDR3 is CASRPTNEKLFF. CDR3 bases: TGTGCCAGCAGGCCAACTAATGAAAAACTGTTTTTT.